This T cell receptor beta chain was recovered during a study of T cell changes during pregnancy in multiple sclerosis. CDR3 length: 16 amino acids. Germline V gene sequence: CDR1 MNHEY, CDR2 SVGAGI. Trimming removed 0 bases from V and 2 bases from J; junction bases left unmatched: 4. Repertoires were generated with immunoSEQ multiplex PCR, while TCRdb's copy carries only in-frame clones and drops some. The sample records about 74,000 clones, 88% being singletons. Sequencing used peripheral blood, obtained before pregnancy. The TCR comes from a female donor with multiple sclerosis, enrolled in a pregnancy study. V is TRBV6-5 and J is TRBJ2-7, with 10 bases identical to TRBD2. The chain's CDR3 is CASSYSRLAGAYEQYF. As DNA, the CDR3 is TGTGCCAGCAGTTACTCTCGACTAGCGGGCGCCTACGAGCAGTACTTC.